Reported below is one TCR beta chain. The sample is drawn from a study of blood T cell repertoires in COVID-19. About the research overall: The origin of the acute and convalescent COVID-19 samples was the United States, Italy and Spain. The cDNA or gDNA used as material had been derived from T cells, B-cell-depleted T cells, or PBMCs.

Source study methods: Estimated nucleated cell counts came from reference gene primer amplification. Libraries were prepared by immunoSEQ multiplex PCR; TCRdb keeps only in-frame clonotypes and omits some of them. D and trimming were read from the DNA, whereas the V and J calls and clone size are those reported in that table. Among fewer than 110,000 clones listed, 90% to 95% were seen once. Germline-derived CDR1 and CDR2 are LNHDA and SQIVND (reference sequence). V lost 7 bases to trimming and J lost 2 bases; unmatched junction nucleotides: 8. The length of the CDR3 is 15 residues. Sequences were obtained from peripheral blood. The receptor was derived from a man aged 50 or older with acute or convalescent COVID-19. The chain couples TRBV19 to TRBJ2-1; 7 positions agree with TRBD2. The CDR3 DNA reads TGTGCCAGTACCGTGGGGGGGGGAACCTACAATGAGCAGTTCTTC. Translated: CASTVGGGTYNEQFF.